Relative to its sample, the clone carrying this T cell receptor (beta chain) is medium-sized (0.01 to 0.1%). The antigen remains unidentified. Via MiXCR, TCRdb re-called the reads, giving one row per CDR3 protein. The data hold about 8,400 distinct CDR3 sequences, with about 15% observed a single time. The data were taken from a study of liver allograft versus peripheral blood T cells. Study-wide context: Blood and transplanted-liver T cell receptor repertoires from recipients were compared.

General study points: Reported data describe T cell receptor repertoires within liver allografts as differing from those in peripheral blood.

The CDR3 has 14 residues. CDR1 is LNHDA and CDR2 is SQIVND in the germline V gene (reference sequence). The V gene lost 6 bases and the J gene lost 7 bases, with 15 bases spanning the gap. The chain joins TRBV19 to TRBJ1-4, with a weak D call TRBD1 (6 bases). The receptor comes from a human patient who had a liver transplant. Part of the T cell pool may stem from the graft donor. Here the CDR3 reads CASRLQGGGEKLFF. The CDR3 DNA sequence: TGTGCCAGTAGACTACAGGGAGGGGGTGAAAAACTGTTTTTT.